This T cell receptor beta chain emerged from a study of blood T cell repertoires in COVID-19. As for the study in general: Whether acute or convalescent, the COVID-19 samples came from the United States, Italy and Spain. In each case, the material was cDNA or gDNA derived from T cells, B-cell-depleted T cells, or PBMCs.

A Seattle source enrolled patients during active infection and followed them longitudinally. This table comes from immunoSEQ multiplex PCR, and its TCRdb copy is limited to in-frame clones, with some not included. The sample records about 420,000 clones, roughly 90% being singletons. With 3 bases clipped from V and 5 bases from J, the junction kept 3 bases outside the gene matches. CDR1 is SGHRS, CDR2 YFSETQ, per germline. The CDR3 extends over 13 amino acids. V is TRBV5-1 and J is TRBJ2-7; TRBD2 agrees at 9 bases. The sample consisted of peripheral blood. This TCR was recovered from a man between 18 and 29 years old with COVID-19, enrolled during active disease. The CDR3 region has the DNA TGCGCCAGCAGCTCACTAGCGGGCAACGAGCAGTACTTC. It codes for CASSSLAGNEQYF.